Shown below are 13 T cell receptor beta chains from a single sample sequenced in a study of cytomegalovirus exposure and HLA in healthy donors. This table comes from immunoSEQ multiplex PCR, and its TCRdb copy is limited to in-frame clones, with some not included. There are 55,000 to 65,000 clones in the sample; 75% to 95% occur only once, and 3% lies in the top ten. Material: PBMCs. These TCRs come from a man aged 18 to 35 in good health and CMV-seronegative.

This clone was observed a single time. The gene calls are TRBV27 and TRBJ2-5; D is unresolved. V gave up 3 bases and J gave up 0 bases, with 2 bases separating them. Germline V CDR1 and CDR2: MNHEY, SMNVEV (reference sequence). This CDR3 spans 12 amino acids. DNA for the CDR3: TGTGCCAGCAGTTTCGACCAAGAGACCCAGTACTTC. The encoded protein is CASSFDQETQYF.

CDR3 coding DNA: TGTGCCAGCAGGGGCGACAAGAACACCGGGGAGCTGTTTTTT. Translating gives CASRGDKNTGELFF. The V call is TRBV5-4, the J call TRBJ2-2; D gene uncertain. Germline V gene lookup returns CDR1 SGHNT and CDR2 YYREEE (reference sequence). The CDR3 loop spans 14 amino acids. V gave up 5 bases and J gave up 1 base, with 9 bases separating them.

The rearrangement uses TRBV5-5 and TRBJ1-5, with 8 bases that match TRBD1. The CDR3 sequence is 16 residues long. V shed 6 bases, J shed 2 bases, and the junction held 10 bases outside the gene matches. Germline values: CDR1 SGHKS, CDR2 YYEKEE (reference sequence). The CDR3 spells CASTPSLGQGNQPQHF. The CDR3 DNA reads as TGTGCCAGCACCCCGTCCTTGGGACAGGGCAATCAGCCCCAGCATTTT.

The chain combines TRBV6-5 with TRBJ2-1, with 7 bases matching TRBD2. CDR1 is MNHEY, CDR2 SVGAGI, per germline. CDR3 length equals 15 residues. After removal of 6 bases from V and 4 bases from J, the junction contained 9 bases not matched to a gene. In nucleotides, the CDR3 is TGTGCCAGCAGGTATAGCGGGTCCCGTTACAATGAGCAGTTCTTC. Its translation: CASRYSGSRYNEQFF.

This chain connects TRBV28 to TRBJ2-7; tentatively, D is TRBD2 (5 bases). The CDR3 runs to 14 residues. The germline CDR1 and CDR2 sequences are MDHEN and SYDVKM. Trimming cost V 6 bases and J 3 bases, with 15 bases left between them. The CDR3 reads CASRGLSGDYEQYF. CDR3 DNA: TGTGCCAGCAGGGGCCTGTCCGGGGACTACGAGCAGTACTTC.

The chain carries TRBV5-1 and TRBJ1-4, with 7 bases matching TRBD1. The CDR3 loop spans 14 amino acids. V dropped 2 bases and J dropped 5; count of bases not matched to a gene: 3. Looked up from germline, CDR1 is SGHRS and CDR2 is YFSETQ. CDR3 loop: CASSFRQGNEKLFF. The CDR3 DNA reads TGCGCCAGCAGCTTCCGACAGGGAAATGAAAAACTGTTTTTT.

V usage is TRBV6-1 and J usage is TRBJ2-1, with 7 nucleotides matching TRBD1. V was pared by 8 bases and J by 8 bases, with 6 bases of the junction left unmatched. CDR1 MNHNS and CDR2 SASEGT come from the germline V gene. The CDR3 has 12 amino acids. The CDR3 DNA is TGTGCCAGCCTCAGACAGGGAGATGAGCAGTTCTTC. It yields the protein CASLRQGDEQFF.

The gene calls are TRBV6-5 and TRBJ2-1; possibly TRBD2 for D (6 bases). With 5 bases removed from V and 2 bases from J, the gap between germline ends came to 13 bases. CDR1 MNHEY and CDR2 SVGAGI come from the germline V gene. The CDR3 runs to 15 residues. CDR3 nucleotides: TGTGCCAGCAGTCGCCGTAGCGGTCCCTACAATGAGCAGTTCTTC. The encoded protein is CASSRRSGPYNEQFF.

V gene TRBV27 combines with J gene TRBJ1-1; 7 positions agree with TRBD1. V was clipped by 5 bases and J by 5 bases; unmatched bases: 8. Germline loops: CDR1 MNHEY, CDR2 SMNVEV (reference sequence). The CDR3 loop spans 14 amino acids. The chain's CDR3 is CASSARGVRTEAFF. In nucleotides, the CDR3 is TGTGCCAGCAGTGCCAGGGGGGTTCGGACTGAAGCTTTCTTT.

CDR3 sequence: CASARGTDTQYF. The CDR3 DNA sequence: TGTGCCAGCGCAAGAGGCACAGATACGCAGTATTTT. The genes are TRBV7-6 and TRBJ2-3; D unclear. Trimming shortened V by 8 bases and J by 1 base, and 7 bases separated the two germline ends. Per germline, CDR1 SGHVS and CDR2 FNYEAQ. The CDR3 has 12 amino acids.

The sample holds a few counts of this clone. The rearrangement links TRBV4-1 to TRBJ1-1; tentatively, D is TRBD1 (5 bases). Germline V lookup: CDR1 MGHRA, CDR2 YSYEKL. The CDR3 totals 14 residues. With 5 bases removed from V and 0 bases from J, the gap between germline ends came to 10 bases. CDR3 coding DNA: TGCGCCAGCAGCTCAGGGAAAATGAACACTGAAGCTTTCTTT. Translated, it gives CASSSGKMNTEAFF.

This clone was recorded once. The chain couples TRBV2 to TRBJ1-3; a weak D match, TRBD1 (6 bases). The CDR3 runs 14 residues. Trimming shortened V by 5 bases and J by 4 bases, and 12 bases separated the two germline ends. Germline V gene sequence: CDR1 SNHLY, CDR2 FYNNEI. CDR3 DNA: TGTGCCAGCAGTCCCAGGACAGACGGAAACACCATATATTTT. Protein sequence: CASSPRTDGNTIYF.

This rearrangement joins TRBV19 to TRBJ1-1; the D is unclear. Germline CDR1 is LNHDA and CDR2 is SQIVND (reference sequence). The germline V and J ends were trimmed by 0 bases and 2 bases, with 7 bases remaining between them. The CDR3 sequence is 14 residues long. CDR3 protein: CASSIDPGNTEAFF. The CDR3 DNA reads as TGTGCCAGTAGTATAGATCCAGGCAACACTGAAGCTTTCTTT.